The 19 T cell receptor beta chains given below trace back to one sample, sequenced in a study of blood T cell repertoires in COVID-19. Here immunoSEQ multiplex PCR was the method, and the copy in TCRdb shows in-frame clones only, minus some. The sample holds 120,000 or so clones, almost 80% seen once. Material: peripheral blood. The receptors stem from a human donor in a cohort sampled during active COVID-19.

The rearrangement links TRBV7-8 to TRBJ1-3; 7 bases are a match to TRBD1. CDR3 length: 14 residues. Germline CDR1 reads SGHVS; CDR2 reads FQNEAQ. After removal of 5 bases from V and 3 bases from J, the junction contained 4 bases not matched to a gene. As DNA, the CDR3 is TGTGCCAGCAGCGAGACAGGGTTTGGAAACACCATATATTTT. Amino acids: CASSETGFGNTIYF.

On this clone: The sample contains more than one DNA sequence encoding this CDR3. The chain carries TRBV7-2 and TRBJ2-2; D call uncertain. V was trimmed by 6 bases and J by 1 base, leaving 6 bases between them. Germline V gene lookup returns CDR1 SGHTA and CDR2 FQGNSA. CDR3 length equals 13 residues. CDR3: CASSSLNTGELFF. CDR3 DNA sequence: TGTGCCAGCAGTTCATTGAACACCGGGGAGCTGTTTTTT.

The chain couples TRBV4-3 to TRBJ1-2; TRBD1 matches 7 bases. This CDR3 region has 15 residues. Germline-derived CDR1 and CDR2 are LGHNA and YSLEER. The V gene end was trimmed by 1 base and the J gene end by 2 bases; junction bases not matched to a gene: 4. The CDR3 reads CASSQGRDSNYGYTF. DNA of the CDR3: TGCGCCAGCAGCCAAGGGCGGGACAGCAACTATGGCTACACCTTC.

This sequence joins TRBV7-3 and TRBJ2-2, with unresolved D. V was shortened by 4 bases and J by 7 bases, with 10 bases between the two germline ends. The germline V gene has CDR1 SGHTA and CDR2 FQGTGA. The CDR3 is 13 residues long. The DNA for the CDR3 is TGTGCCAGCAGCTCCTTCTTGAGCGGGGAGCTGTTTTTT. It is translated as CASSSFLSGELFF.

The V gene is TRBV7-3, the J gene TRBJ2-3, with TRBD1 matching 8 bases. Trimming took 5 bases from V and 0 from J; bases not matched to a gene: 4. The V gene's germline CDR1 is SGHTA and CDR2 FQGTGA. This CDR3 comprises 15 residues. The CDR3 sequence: CASSKDRASTDTQYF. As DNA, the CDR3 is TGTGCCAGCAGCAAGGACAGGGCTAGCACAGATACGCAGTATTTT.

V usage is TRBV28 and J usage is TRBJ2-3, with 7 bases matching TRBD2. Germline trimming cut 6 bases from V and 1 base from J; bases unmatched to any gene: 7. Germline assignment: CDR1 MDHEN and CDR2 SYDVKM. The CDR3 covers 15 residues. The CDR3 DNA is TGTGCCAGCAGCCCGGGGGGAGGCGGCACAGATACGCAGTATTTT. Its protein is CASSPGGGGTDTQYF.

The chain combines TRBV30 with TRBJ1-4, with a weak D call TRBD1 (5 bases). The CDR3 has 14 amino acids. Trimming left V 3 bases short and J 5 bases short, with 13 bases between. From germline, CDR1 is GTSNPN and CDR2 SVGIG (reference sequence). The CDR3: CAWSGGALNEKLFF. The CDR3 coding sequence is TGTGCCTGGAGCGGAGGGGCGCTCAATGAAAAACTGTTTTTT.

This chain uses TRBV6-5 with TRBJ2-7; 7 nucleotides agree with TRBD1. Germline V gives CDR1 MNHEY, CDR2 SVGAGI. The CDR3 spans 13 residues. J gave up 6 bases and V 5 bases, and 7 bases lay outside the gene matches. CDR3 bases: TGTGCCAGCAGTCGGGACAGCGATCGCGAGCAGTACTTC. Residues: CASSRDSDREQYF.

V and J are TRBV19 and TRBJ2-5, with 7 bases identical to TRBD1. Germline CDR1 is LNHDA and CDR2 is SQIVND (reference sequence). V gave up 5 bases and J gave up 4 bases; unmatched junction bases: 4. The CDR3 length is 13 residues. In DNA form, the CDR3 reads TGTGCCAGTAGTGGACAGGATCTAGAGACCCAGTACTTC. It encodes CASSGQDLETQYF.

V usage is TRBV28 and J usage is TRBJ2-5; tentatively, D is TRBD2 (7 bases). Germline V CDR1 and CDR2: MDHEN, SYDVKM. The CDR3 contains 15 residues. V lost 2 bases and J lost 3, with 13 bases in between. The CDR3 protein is CASSLGGAGEETQYF. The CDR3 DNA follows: TGTGCCAGCAGTTTAGGGGGCGCGGGGGAAGAGACCCAGTACTTC.

CDR3 sequence (DNA): TGTGCCAGCAGCCAACTTAACAGGCTCCATAACTATGGCTACACCTTC. This codes for CASSQLNRLHNYGYTF. J is TRBJ1-2 and V is TRBV4-2; D is possibly TRBD1 (5 bases). The CDR3 has 16 amino acids. V dropped 2 bases and J dropped 1 base, with 14 bases sitting between them. Germline V lookup: CDR1 LGHNA, CDR2 YNFKEQ.

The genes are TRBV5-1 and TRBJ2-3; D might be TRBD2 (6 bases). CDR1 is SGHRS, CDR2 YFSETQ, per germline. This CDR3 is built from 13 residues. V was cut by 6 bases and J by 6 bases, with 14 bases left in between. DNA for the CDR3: TGCGCCAGCACAGTGGGAGGAGGGGATACGCAGTATTTT. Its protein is CASTVGGGDTQYF. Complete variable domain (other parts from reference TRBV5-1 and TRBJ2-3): KAGVTQTPRYLIKTRGQQVTLSCSPISGHRSVSWYQQTPGQGLQFLFEYFSETQRNKGNFPGRFSGRQFSNSRSEMNVSTLELGDSALYLCASTVGGGDTQYFGPGTRLTVL.

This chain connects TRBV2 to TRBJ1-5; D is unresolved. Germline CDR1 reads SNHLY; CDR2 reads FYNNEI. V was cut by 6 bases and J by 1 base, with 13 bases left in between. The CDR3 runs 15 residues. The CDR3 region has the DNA TGTGCCAGCAGGCGGTCCAGAGCGAGCAATCAGCCCCAGCATTTT. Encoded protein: CASRRSRASNQPQHF. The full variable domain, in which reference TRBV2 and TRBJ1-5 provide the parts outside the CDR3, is EPEVTQTPSHQVTQMGQEVILRCVPISNHLYFYWYRQILGQKVEFLVSFYNNEISEKSEIFDDQFSVERPDGSNFTLKIRSTKLEDSAMYFCASRRSRASNQPQHFGDGTRLSIL.

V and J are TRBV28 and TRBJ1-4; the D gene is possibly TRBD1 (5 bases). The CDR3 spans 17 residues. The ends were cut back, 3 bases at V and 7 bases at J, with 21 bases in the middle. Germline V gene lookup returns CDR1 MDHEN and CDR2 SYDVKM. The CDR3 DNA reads TGTGCCAGCAGTTTGCCGCTTGGGGGGGATTGGGGTGAAAAACTGTTTTTT. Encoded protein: CASSLPLGGDWGEKLFF.

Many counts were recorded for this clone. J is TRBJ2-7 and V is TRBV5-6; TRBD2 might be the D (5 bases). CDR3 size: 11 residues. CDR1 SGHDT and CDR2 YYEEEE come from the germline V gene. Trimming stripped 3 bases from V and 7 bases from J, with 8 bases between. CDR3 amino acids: CASSSRREQYF. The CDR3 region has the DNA TGTGCCAGCAGCTCCAGGAGGGAGCAGTACTTC.

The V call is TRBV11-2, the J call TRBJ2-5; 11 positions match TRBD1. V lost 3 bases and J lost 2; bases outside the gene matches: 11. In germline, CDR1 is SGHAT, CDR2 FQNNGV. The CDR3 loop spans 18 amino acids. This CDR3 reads CASSLGQGGFLPQETQYF. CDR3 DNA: TGTGCCAGCAGCTTGGGACAGGGGGGTTTTTTACCGCAAGAGACCCAGTACTTC.

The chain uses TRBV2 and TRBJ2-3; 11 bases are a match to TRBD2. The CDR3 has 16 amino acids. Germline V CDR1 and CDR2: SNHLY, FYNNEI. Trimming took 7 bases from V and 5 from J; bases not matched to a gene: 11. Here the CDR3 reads CASKKALAGGKDTQYF. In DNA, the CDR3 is TGTGCCAGCAAAAAAGCGTTAGCGGGGGGGAAAGATACGCAGTATTTT.

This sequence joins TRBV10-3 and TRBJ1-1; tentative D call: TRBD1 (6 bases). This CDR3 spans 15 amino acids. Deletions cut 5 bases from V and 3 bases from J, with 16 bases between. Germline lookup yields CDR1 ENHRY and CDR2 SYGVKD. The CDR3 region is CAISRAQGLDTEAFF. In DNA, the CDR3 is TGTGCCATCAGTCGCGCACAGGGTTTGGACACTGAAGCTTTCTTT.

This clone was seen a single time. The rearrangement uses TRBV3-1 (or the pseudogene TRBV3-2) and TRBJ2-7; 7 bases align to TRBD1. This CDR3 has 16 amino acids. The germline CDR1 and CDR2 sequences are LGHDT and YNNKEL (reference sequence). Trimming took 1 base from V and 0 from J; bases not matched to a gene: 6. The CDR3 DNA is TGTGCCAGCAGCCAAGCAGGGGGAAGGAGCTCCTACGAGCAGTACTTC. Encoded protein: CASSQAGGRSSYEQYF.